The next 26 T cell receptor beta chains were all read from a single sample in a study of blood T cell repertoires in COVID-19. Here immunoSEQ multiplex PCR was the method, and the copy in TCRdb shows in-frame clones only, minus some. Found here are hundreds of thousands of clones, roughly four fifths of them singletons; the top ten hold 6.5% to 9.5%. The sample consisted of peripheral blood. The receptors were sampled from a woman aged 80 or older with COVID-19, enrolled during active disease.

The chain carries TRBV23-1 and TRBJ1-1; maybe TRBD1 (6 bases). TRBV23-1 has ORF status, its function being uncertain. V was trimmed by 3 bases and J by 3 bases, leaving 14 bases between them. This CDR3 is built from 15 residues. This chain's CDR3 is CASSHPTGFDTEAFF. CDR3 nucleotides: TGCGCCAGCAGTCACCCGACAGGATTCGACACTGAAGCTTTCTTT.

The chain combines TRBV7-2 with TRBJ2-5, with unresolved D. The CDR3 consists of 14 residues. The V gene lost 0 bases and the J gene lost 2 bases, with 7 bases spanning the gap. Germline lookup yields CDR1 SGHTA and CDR2 FQGNSA. For the CDR3, the DNA is TGTGCCAGCAGCTTAGCCTATTCTCAAGAGACCCAGTACTTC. Translated: CASSLAYSQETQYF.

This chain links TRBV2 with TRBJ1-2; 11 bases line up with TRBD1. Trimming removed 7 bases from V and 7 bases from J; junction bases left unmatched: 2. CDR3 length: 12 amino acids. Germline CDR1 is SNHLY and CDR2 is FYNNEI. The CDR3 reads CASTGQGAGYTF. DNA of the CDR3: TGTGCCAGCACCGGACAGGGGGCTGGCTACACCTTC.

The CDR3 sequence is CASSLETASHSNQPQHF. As DNA, the CDR3 is TGTGCCAGCAGCCTCGAGACAGCTTCACATTCCAATCAGCCCCAGCATTTT. The chain is built from TRBV7-2 and TRBJ1-5; D perhaps matches TRBD1 (5 bases). Germline-derived CDR1 and CDR2 are SGHTA and FQGNSA. This CDR3 is 17 amino acids long. The ends were cut back, 5 bases at V and 3 bases at J, with 20 bases in the middle.

The J gene is TRBJ1-1, the V gene TRBV6-1; D is perhaps TRBD1 (6 bases). Trimming stripped 0 bases from V and 2 bases from J, with 19 bases between. The CDR3 has 18 amino acids. CDR1 and CDR2 (germline): MNHNS, SASEGT. Here the CDR3 reads CASSEAMGGGATNTEAFF. Written as DNA, the CDR3 is TGTGCCAGCAGTGAAGCCATGGGGGGGGGCGCGACTAACACTGAAGCTTTCTTT.

The chain carries TRBV2 and TRBJ2-2; D is possibly TRBD2 (6 bases). Trimming cost V 7 bases and J 7 bases, with 10 bases left between them. The length of the CDR3 is 12 residues. Germline V gene data show CDR1 as SNHLY and CDR2 as FYNNEI. DNA of the CDR3: TGTGCCAGCAATCGGGAGCACGGGGAGCTGTTTTTT. Translation gives CASNREHGELFF.

The chain combines TRBV16 with TRBJ1-2, with a tentative D call TRBD1 (5 bases). This CDR3 is built from 15 residues. CDR1 KGHSY and CDR2 FQNENV come from the germline V gene. V was cut by 4 bases and J by 0 bases, with 12 bases left in between. The CDR3 bases are TGTGCCAGCAGCCGACCGGGACTTTCTAACTATGGCTACACCTTC. The encoded protein is CASSRPGLSNYGYTF.

This chain links TRBV15 with TRBJ1-4; no clear D gene. In germline, CDR1 is LNHNV, CDR2 YYDKDF (reference sequence). The CDR3 spans 16 residues. The V end lost 0 bases, the J end lost 5 bases, and 13 bases lay between the germline ends. CDR3 sequence reads: CATSRDRGSSNEKLFF. CDR3 nucleotide sequence: TGTGCCACCAGCAGAGATCGAGGCAGCTCGAATGAAAAACTGTTTTTT.

The chain combines TRBV9 with TRBJ1-1, with D maybe TRBD1 (5 bases). V dropped 4 bases and J dropped 6 bases, with 16 bases sitting between them. The germline gives CDR1 SGDLS, CDR2 YYNGEE. The CDR3 totals 14 residues. The CDR3 DNA is TGTGCCAGCAGCCCCCCCGGCGGGGGAGCTGAAGCTTTCTTT. It yields the protein CASSPPGGGAEAFF.

The rearrangement uses TRBV5-1 and TRBJ1-3; D gene unclear. The CDR3 contains 14 residues. The germline CDR1 and CDR2 sequences are SGHRS and YFSETQ. Between the trimmed V and J ends, which lost 0 bases and 2 bases, there was a span of 6 bases. CDR3 region: CASSLGSTGNTIYF. The CDR3 nucleotides are TGCGCCAGCAGCTTGGGTTCAACTGGAAACACCATATATTTT.

CDR3 coding DNA: TGTGCCAGCTCGACAGCGAAGAATGAAAAACTGTTTTTT. The encoded protein is CASSTAKNEKLFF. The chain employs TRBV18 and TRBJ1-4; possible D gene TRBD1, 5 bases. The CDR3 is 13 residues long. Between the trimmed V and J ends, which lost 6 bases and 5 bases, there was a span of 10 bases. The germline CDR1 and CDR2 sequences are KGHSH and LQKENI.

The rearrangement links TRBV7-8 to TRBJ1-5; D not certain. This CDR3 is 17 amino acids long. V was cut by 2 bases and J by 0 bases, with 14 bases left in between. Germline V lookup: CDR1 SGHVS, CDR2 FQNEAQ. The CDR3 spells CASSLYRAPNSNQPQHF. The CDR3 DNA reads as TGTGCCAGCAGCTTATACCGAGCACCGAATAGCAATCAGCCCCAGCATTTT.

The gene calls are TRBV7-2 and TRBJ1-4; D is possibly TRBD1 (6 bases). Germline V gene lookup returns CDR1 SGHTA and CDR2 FQGNSA. Trimming cost V 3 bases and J 10 bases, with 15 bases left between them. This CDR3 is built from 14 residues. Written as DNA, the CDR3 is TGTGCCAGCAGCTTCGCAGGGGAGTCGGCAAAACTGTTTTTT. It translates to CASSFAGESAKLFF.

This chain joins TRBV7-9 and TRBJ1-1; the D is unclear. The CDR3 contains 13 residues. The V gene lost 5 bases and the J gene lost 1 base, with 8 bases spanning the gap. Germline V gene sequence: CDR1 SEHNR, CDR2 FQNEAQ (reference sequence). The CDR3 nucleotides read TGTGCCAGCAGCGGGCCAAGGAACACTGAAGCTTTCTTT. Amino acids: CASSGPRNTEAFF.

The chain employs TRBV3-1 (or the pseudogene TRBV3-2) and TRBJ2-1; the D is unclear. The CDR3 is made up of 12 amino acids. The germline V gene encodes CDR1 LGHDT and CDR2 YNNKEL (reference sequence). Trimming left V 1 base short and J 7 bases short, with 5 bases between. The CDR3 DNA is TGTGCCAGCAGCCAAGTCCAGAATGAGCAGTTCTTC. Its translation: CASSQVQNEQFF.

This chain joins TRBV4-1 and TRBJ2-1; TRBD1 matches at 8 bases. Germline CDR1 and CDR2: MGHRA and YSYEKL. V lost 1 base to trimming and J lost 5 bases; unmatched junction nucleotides: 4. The CDR3 is 15 amino acids. DNA for the CDR3: TGCGCCAGCAGCCAAGCCGGGACAGGCCACAATGAGCAGTTCTTC. Amino acid sequence: CASSQAGTGHNEQFF.

The table lists this clone with a count of one. One junction end does not reproduce the germline sequence, and a read error may be involved. The chain couples TRBV6-1 to TRBJ1-1; D is undetermined. Germline V gene sequence: CDR1 MNHNS, CDR2 SASEGT. This CDR3 region has 11 residues. The CDR3 coding sequence is TGTGCCAGCAGTGAAGGACTACCCTCCCTCTTT. It yields the protein CASSEGLPSLF.

The rearrangement uses TRBV25-1 and TRBJ1-2; TRBD1 agrees at 7 bases. This CDR3 is 14 amino acids long. CDR1 and CDR2 (germline): MGHDK, SYGVNS. With V trimmed by 5 bases and J by 5 bases, 8 bases remained unmatched. The CDR3 sequence: CASSPKGQLYGYTF. CDR3 in DNA: TGTGCCAGCAGTCCGAAGGGACAGCTTTATGGCTACACCTTC.

The genes are TRBV5-5 and TRBJ1-1; TRBD1 might be the D (5 bases). The CDR3 has 16 amino acids. Germline V CDR1 and CDR2: SGHKS, YYEKEE (reference sequence). Trimming shortened V by 2 bases and J by 0 bases, and 14 bases separated the two germline ends. The CDR3 region is CASSFQGLLMNTEAFF. CDR3 DNA sequence: TGTGCCAGCAGCTTTCAGGGTCTCCTTATGAACACTGAAGCTTTCTTT.

The CDR3: CASSPEVANYGYTF. The CDR3 bases are TGCGCCAGCAGCCCTGAGGTCGCTAACTATGGCTACACCTTC. The rearrangement links TRBV5-1 to TRBJ1-2; D gene unclear. The CDR3 length is 14 residues. Germline V gives CDR1 SGHRS, CDR2 YFSETQ. The germline V and J ends were trimmed by 4 bases and 0 bases, with 10 bases remaining between them.

This chain connects TRBV28 to TRBJ1-4; no definite D call. V lost 2 bases, J lost 8 bases, and 12 bases lay in between. Germline-derived CDR1 and CDR2 are MDHEN and SYDVKM. CDR3 length: 14 residues. CDR3 in amino acids: CASSLGGGEEKLFF. DNA for the CDR3: TGTGCCAGCAGTTTAGGTGGCGGGGAGGAAAAACTGTTTTTT.

The chain employs TRBV5-6 and TRBJ1-2; a weak D match, TRBD1 (6 bases). Germline-derived CDR1 and CDR2 are SGHDT and YYEEEE. This CDR3 spans 15 amino acids. V lost 2 bases to trimming and J lost 3 bases, with 14 bases between them. This CDR3 reads CASSLRGAGYYGYTF. Written as DNA, the CDR3 is TGTGCCAGCAGCTTACGGGGGGCTGGATACTATGGCTACACCTTC.

The chain is built from TRBV27 and TRBJ2-7, with TRBD2 identical over 13 bases. V lost 5 bases, J lost 5 bases, and 15 bases stayed unmatched. CDR1 is MNHEY, CDR2 SMNVEV, per germline (reference sequence). The CDR3 consists of 18 residues. CDR3 DNA sequence: TGTGCCAGCAGTCAGAGGACTAGCGGGAGTCCCCCCGTCCACGAGCAGTACTTC. Translation gives CASSQRTSGSPPVHEQYF.

The chain is built from TRBV6-6 and TRBJ1-2; 8 bases are shared with TRBD1. Germline V gene sequence: CDR1 MNHNY, CDR2 SVGAGI (reference sequence). V was clipped by 6 bases and J by 3 bases; unmatched bases: 6. The CDR3 runs 14 residues. The CDR3: CASRQQGADYGYTF. As DNA, the CDR3 is TGTGCCAGCAGACAGCAGGGGGCGGACTATGGCTACACCTTC.

The chain links TRBV7-3 to TRBJ2-1; 12 positions agree with TRBD2. Germline V CDR1 and CDR2: SGHTA, FQGTGA. The ends lost 1 base at V and 3 bases at J; junction bases unmatched: 4. CDR3 length equals 17 residues. CDR3 sequence (DNA): TGTGCCAGCAGCTTAAACCCGGGACTAGCGGGCTACAATGAGCAGTTCTTC. It encodes CASSLNPGLAGYNEQFF.

The chain links TRBV5-1 to TRBJ2-7; possible D gene TRBD1, 5 bases. Germline V lookup: CDR1 SGHRS, CDR2 YFSETQ. With 2 bases removed from V and 0 bases from J, the gap between germline ends came to 9 bases. CDR3 length equals 14 residues. CDR3 in amino acids: CASSFSQGSYEQYF. In DNA form, the CDR3 reads TGCGCCAGCAGCTTCTCTCAGGGCTCCTACGAGCAGTACTTC.